Listed below are T cell receptor beta chains from one sample, sequenced in a study of cytomegalovirus exposure and HLA in healthy donors. Profiled with immunoSEQ multiplex PCR; TCRdb holds only in-frame clones, not every one. The table has roughly 52,000 clones, 80% to 95% seen once. Sequenced material: PBMCs. The receptors shown here come from a man between 18 and 35 years old in good health and CMV-seronegative. CDR3s include the opening cysteine and the closing phenylalanine or tryptophan. The order of the fields is D gene, clone size, J gene, V gene, CDR3 protein, CDR3 DNA. The D gene is left open where the match is weak. The listing skips clone size in some rows; elsewhere it reads once, few, many or a size class.

D: TRBD1; size: NA; J: TRBJ2-2; V: TRBV7-8; CDR3: CASSQTDRGYTGELFF; DNA: TGTGCCAGCAGCCAAACTGACAGGGGATACACCGGGGAGCTGTTTTTT
D: NA; size: NA; J: TRBJ1-2; V: TRBV29-1; CDR3: CSVGVAGSGGYTF; DNA: TGCAGCGTTGGGGTAGCGGGTTCCGGTGGCTACACCTTC
D: TRBD1; size: NA; J: TRBJ2-1; V: TRBV2; CDR3: CASSTDRGSYNEQFF; DNA: TGTGCCAGCAGTACCGACAGGGGCTCCTACAATGAGCAGTTCTTC
D: NA; size: NA; J: TRBJ2-1; V: TRBV2; CDR3: CASSDEPGEQFF; DNA: TGTGCCAGCAGTGATGAGCCAGGTGAGCAGTTCTTC
D: NA; size: NA; J: TRBJ1-3; V: TRBV14; CDR3: CASSPLGGRLAGNTIYF; DNA: TGTGCCAGCAGCCCCCTCGGAGGCAGGTTGGCTGGAAACACCATATATTTT
D: NA; size: few; J: TRBJ2-2; V: TRBV30; CDR3: CAWTGRLGLSGELFF; DNA: TGTGCCTGGACCGGAAGATTAGGACTCAGCGGGGAGCTGTTTTTT
D: TRBD1; size: NA; J: TRBJ2-1; V: TRBV7-9; CDR3: CASSSPPGTGSYNEQFF; DNA: TGTGCCAGCAGCTCTCCCCCCGGGACAGGGAGTTACAATGAGCAGTTCTTC
D: NA; size: NA; J: TRBJ2-6; V: TRBV11-2; CDR3: CASSLIQAGANVLTF; DNA: TGTGCCAGCAGCTTAATACAGGCTGGGGCCAACGTCCTGACTTTC
D: TRBD1; size: NA; J: TRBJ2-4; V: TRBV7-9; CDR3: CASSSDRGPGNIQYF; DNA: TGTGCCAGCAGCTCGGACAGGGGGCCGGGAAACATTCAGTACTTC
D: TRBD1; size: NA; J: TRBJ1-1; V: TRBV15; CDR3: CATSSGGTGYDTEAFF; DNA: TGTGCCACCAGCAGCGGAGGGACAGGGTATGACACTGAAGCTTTCTTT
D: NA; size: NA; J: TRBJ1-2; V: TRBV5-1; CDR3: CASSLGANYGYTF; DNA: TGCGCCAGCAGCTTGGGCGCGAACTATGGCTACACCTTC
D: TRBD1; size: NA; J: TRBJ2-1; V: TRBV25-1; CDR3: CASSGGPGQGLREQFF; DNA: TGTGCCAGCAGTGGAGGACCGGGACAGGGTCTTCGGGAGCAGTTCTTC
D: TRBD2; size: NA; J: TRBJ2-1; V: TRBV5-1; CDR3: CASRPGLAGGPFNEQFF; DNA: TGCGCCAGCAGGCCGGGACTAGCGGGAGGGCCGTTTAATGAGCAGTTCTTC
D: NA; size: NA; J: TRBJ1-5; V: TRBV28; CDR3: CASSQGGSNQPQHF; DNA: TGTGCCAGCAGTCAGGGTGGCAGCAATCAGCCCCAGCATTTT
D: NA; size: few; J: TRBJ1-5; V: TRBV4-1; CDR3: CASSQDKGIGKGVNQPQHF; DNA: TGCGCCAGCAGCCAAGATAAGGGAATAGGGAAGGGGGTTAATCAGCCCCAGCATTTT
D: NA; size: NA; J: TRBJ2-7; V: TRBV6-5; CDR3: CASSYSSPGIYEQYF; DNA: TGTGCCAGCAGTTACTCGAGTCCGGGGATCTACGAGCAGTACTTC
D: NA; size: NA; J: TRBJ1-2; V: TRBV11-2; CDR3: CASSSTFAGTNYGYTF; DNA: TGTGCCAGCAGCTCTACGTTCGCCGGGACAAACTATGGCTACACCTTC
D: TRBD1; size: once; J: TRBJ2-7; V: TRBV2; CDR3: CASTSGQPPYEQYF; DNA: TGTGCCAGCACTTCGGGACAGCCACCCTACGAGCAGTACTTC
D: NA; size: once; J: TRBJ2-7; V: TRBV5-4; CDR3: CASSPGSNEQYF; DNA: TGTGCCAGCAGCCCGGGGAGTAACGAGCAGTACTTC
D: TRBD2; size: NA; J: TRBJ2-1; V: TRBV28; CDR3: CASSLWGLAGGDEQFF; DNA: TGTGCCAGCAGTTTATGGGGCCTAGCGGGAGGAGATGAGCAGTTCTTC
D: TRBD1; size: NA; J: TRBJ1-2; V: TRBV6-1; CDR3: CASSADRGRGYTF; DNA: TGTGCCAGCAGTGCGGACAGGGGGCGAGGCTACACCTTC
D: TRBD1; size: NA; J: TRBJ2-2; V: TRBV19; CDR3: CASSTKAGTGMSGELFF; DNA: TGTGCCAGTAGTACTAAAGCCGGGACAGGGATGTCCGGGGAGCTGTTTTTT
D: TRBD2; size: NA; J: TRBJ2-2; V: TRBV9; CDR3: CASSVVSGRATGELFF; DNA: TGTGCCAGCAGCGTAGTCAGCGGGAGAGCGACCGGGGAGCTGTTTTTT
D: NA; size: NA; J: TRBJ2-1; V: TRBV14; CDR3: CASSLRADLQPYSYNEQFF; DNA: TGTGCCAGCAGCCTACGAGCGGACCTACAGCCCTACTCCTACAATGAGCAGTTCTTC
D: NA; size: NA; J: TRBJ1-3; V: TRBV28; CDR3: CASTSGGTLNTIYF; DNA: TGTGCCAGCACCTCTGGAGGGACCCTAAACACCATATATTTT
D: TRBD1; size: NA; J: TRBJ2-1; V: TRBV6-6; CDR3: CASSPGQEYNEQFF; DNA: TGTGCCAGCAGTCCGGGACAGGAGTACAATGAGCAGTTCTTC
D: NA; size: NA; J: TRBJ1-2; V: TRBV15; CDR3: CATSRYSYGYTF; DNA: TGTGCCACCAGCAGATACTCCTATGGCTACACCTTC
D: NA; size: NA; J: TRBJ1-1; V: TRBV6-5; CDR3: CASGRESVTEAFF; DNA: TGTGCCAGCGGGAGGGAATCGGTCACTGAAGCTTTCTTT
D: NA; size: NA; J: TRBJ1-2; V: TRBV6-5; CDR3: CASSPQNYGYTF; DNA: TGTGCCAGCAGTCCGCAGAACTATGGCTACACCTTC
D: TRBD1; size: few; J: TRBJ1-2; V: TRBV25-1; CDR3: CASSVRTGDQHGYTF; DNA: TGTGCCAGCAGTGTAAGGACAGGGGATCAACATGGCTACACCTTC
D: TRBD1; size: NA; J: TRBJ2-3; V: TRBV19; CDR3: CASSMATGGITDTQYF; DNA: TGTGCCAGTAGTATGGCGACAGGGGGGATAACAGATACGCAGTATTTT
D: TRBD2; size: once; J: TRBJ2-1; V: TRBV6-5; CDR3: CASSPRLAGGNEQFF; DNA: TGTGCCAGCAGCCCCCGCCTAGCGGGAGGTAATGAGCAGTTCTTC
D: TRBD2; size: NA; J: TRBJ2-7; V: TRBV6-1; CDR3: CASSEARTSGRYEQYF; DNA: TGTGCCAGCAGTGAAGCGAGAACTAGCGGGAGATACGAGCAGTACTTC
D: NA; size: once; J: TRBJ2-3; V: TRBV9; CDR3: CASSGRQETDTQYF; DNA: TGTGCCAGCAGCGGGAGACAGGAGACAGATACGCAGTATTTT
D: TRBD1; size: medium-sized; J: TRBJ1-1; V: TRBV19; CDR3: CASSPGGTEAFF; DNA: TGTGCCAGTAGCCCAGGGGGAACTGAAGCTTTCTTT
D: NA; size: NA; J: TRBJ1-1; V: TRBV10-1; CDR3: CASSESGHEAFF; DNA: TGCGCCAGCAGTGAGTCGGGGCATGAAGCTTTCTTT
D: TRBD1; size: NA; J: TRBJ2-7; V: TRBV28; CDR3: CASSLSRGLYEQYF; DNA: TGTGCCAGCAGTTTGTCCAGGGGGCTCTACGAGCAGTACTTC
D: NA; size: NA; J: TRBJ1-2; V: TRBV28; CDR3: CASSLEGYGYTF; DNA: TGTGCCAGCAGTTTGGAGGGCTATGGCTACACCTTC
D: TRBD2; size: NA; J: TRBJ2-7; V: TRBV5-1; CDR3: CASSFEGLAGGEQYF; DNA: TGCGCCAGCAGCTTCGAGGGTCTAGCGGGAGGCGAGCAGTACTTC
D: NA; size: NA; J: TRBJ1-2; V: TRBV9; CDR3: CASSVVEGYGYTF; DNA: TGTGCCAGCAGCGTAGTAGAGGGCTATGGCTACACCTTC
D: TRBD1; size: NA; J: TRBJ1-3; V: TRBV11-2; CDR3: CASSISQGVGNTIYF; DNA: TGTGCCAGCAGCATCTCTCAGGGGGTAGGAAACACCATATATTTT
D: NA; size: few; J: TRBJ1-5; V: TRBV6-6; CDR3: CASSSKGNQPQHF; DNA: TGTGCCAGCAGTAGTAAGGGGAATCAGCCCCAGCATTTT
D: NA; size: NA; J: TRBJ1-5; V: TRBV19; CDR3: CASSELKGPSNQPQHF; DNA: TGTGCCAGTAGCGAACTCAAGGGGCCGAGCAATCAGCCCCAGCATTTT
D: TRBD1; size: NA; J: TRBJ1-2; V: TRBV27; CDR3: CASTKRGLDGYTF; DNA: TGTGCCAGCACCAAAAGGGGGCTCGATGGCTACACCTTC
D: NA; size: NA; J: TRBJ2-1; V: TRBV4-2; CDR3: CASSQDGIPSYNEQFF; DNA: TGTGCCAGCAGCCAAGATGGCATACCTTCCTACAATGAGCAGTTCTTC
D: NA; size: NA; J: TRBJ2-2; V: TRBV5-1; CDR3: CASSLQGPGELFF; DNA: TGCGCCAGCAGCTTACAGGGCCCCGGGGAGCTGTTTTTT
D: TRBD1; size: NA; J: TRBJ2-5; V: TRBV14; CDR3: CASSQDRTGVIRETQYF; DNA: TGTGCCAGCAGCCAAGACCGGACAGGGGTGATTCGAGAGACCCAGTACTTC
D: NA; size: NA; J: TRBJ2-5; V: TRBV27; CDR3: CASSLSSAGETQYF; DNA: TGTGCCAGCAGTTTATCGTCAGCCGGGGAGACCCAGTACTTC
D: NA; size: NA; J: TRBJ2-7; V: TRBV5-6; CDR3: CASSLGQASSYEQYF; DNA: TGTGCCAGCAGCTTGGGCCAGGCAAGCTCCTACGAGCAGTACTTC
D: NA; size: NA; J: TRBJ2-1; V: TRBV19; CDR3: CASSIGGNSYNEQFF; DNA: TGTGCCAGTAGTATCGGAGGAAACTCCTACAATGAGCAGTTCTTC
D: NA; size: once; J: TRBJ1-4; V: TRBV2; CDR3: CASSPYGGEKLFF; DNA: TGTGCCAGCAGTCCCTACGGAGGGGAAAAACTGTTTTTT